These 13 T cell receptor beta chains were sequenced from one sample in a study of tumor and adjacent non-tumor tissue in lung cancer. A modified ARM-PCR protocol with three rounds of nested PCR amplified TCRbeta. TCRdb itself ran the multiplex PCR reads through MiXCR, one entry per CDR3 protein. The table records about 76,000 distinct CDR3 sequences, about two thirds of them present only once. No cell sorting was done before RNA was extracted from the tissue. The sequenced material came from lung tumor tissue. These receptor sequences come from a woman between 70 and 85 years old with non-small cell lung cancer.

The rearrangement uses TRBV29-1 and TRBJ2-1; TRBD2 matches 15 bases. This CDR3 region has 17 residues. The germline CDR1 and CDR2 sequences are SQVTM and ANQGSEA. The CDR3 sequence is CGAPSGTSGRTGHEQFF. In nucleotides, the CDR3 is TGCGGCGCGCCATCCGGGACTAGCGGGAGGACGGGCCATGAGCAGTTCTTC.

Remarks on this clonotype: A junction boundary mismatches the germline segment, possibly from a read error. The rearrangement uses TRBV12-3 or TRBV12-4 and TRBJ2-5, with no clear D. The CDR3 runs 15 residues. The CDR3 sequence is CVSSLPEFPQETQYF. Here the CDR3 DNA reads TGTGTCAGCAGTTTACCGGAATTCCCACAAGAGACCCAGTACTTC.

Comments on this clonotype: Relative to the germline gene, one junction end is altered; a read error may explain this. CDR3 bases: TGCATCACACGACGGGGCGGCGGTGAGACCCAATACTTC. Its translation: CITRRGGGETQYF. The chain carries TRBV29-1 and TRBJ2-5, with D tentatively TRBD1 or TRBD2 (5 bases each). The CDR3 totals 13 residues. CDR1 SQVTM and CDR2 ANQGSEA come from the germline V gene.

The gene calls are TRBV5-4 and TRBJ1-2; D is perhaps TRBD1 (6 bases). CDR3 size: 15 residues. From germline, CDR1 is SGHNT and CDR2 YYREEE (reference sequence). With 5 bases removed from V and 11 bases from J, the gap between germline ends came to 25 bases. The CDR3 region has the DNA TGTGCCAGCAGTTCGGGACATGTGGCGGTTGGTGGTTACACCTTC. Protein: CASSSGHVAVGGYTF.

This chain links TRBV5-5 with TRBJ2-3, with D hard to call. This CDR3 comprises 11 residues. Trimming stripped 1 base from V and 12 bases from J, with 9 bases between. The germline V gene has CDR1 SGHKS and CDR2 YYEKEE (reference sequence). For the CDR3, the DNA is TGTGCCAGCAGCTTGTCAGATAGACAGTATTTT. Protein: CASSLSDRQYF.

This clonotype was observed many times. This sequence may be a read error, since a much larger clone differs from it by one base. The rearrangement joins TRBV6-1 to TRBJ2-1, with 8 bases aligning to TRBD1. CDR1 is MNHNS, CDR2 SASEGT, per germline. CDR3 size: 14 residues. The CDR3 region has the DNA TGTGCCAGCAGTAAGACAGGGGCGAACGATGAGCAGCTCTTC. Translated: CASSKTGANDEQLF.

About this clonotype: One end of the junction varies from germline; a read error may be responsible. V is TRBV6-6 and J is TRBJ2-2, with a tentative D call TRBD1 (7 bases). CDR3 length: 15 residues. Germline assignment: CDR1 MNHNY and CDR2 SVGAGI (reference sequence). CDR3 coding DNA: TGCGCCAGCAGTAGACAGGGAGGTGGGACCGGGGAGCCGTTTTTT. Its protein is CASSRQGGGTGEPFF.

Comments on this clonotype: An end of the junction differs from the germline gene, which may be a read error. The V call is TRBV6-1, the J call TRBJ1-4; D is possibly TRBD1 (5 bases). CDR1 and CDR2 from the germline V gene are MNHNS and SASEGT. This CDR3 contains 15 residues. In DNA, the CDR3 is TGTACCAGCAGGGACGGATCAGCAACTGATGAAAAACTGTTTTTT. Its protein is CTSRDGSATDEKLFF.

Regarding this clonotype: This likely comes from a read error, as the CDR3 has no conserved phenylalanine or tryptophan at its end. The genes are TRBV6-5 and TRBJ2-5; tentative D call: TRBD2 (5 bases). CDR1 and CDR2 (germline): MNHEY, SVGAGI. This CDR3 is 15 amino acids long. Trimming pared 0 bases from V and 5 bases from J, leaving 13 bases between. The CDR3 nucleotides are TGTGCCAGCAGTTACTCGCGGACTGGGCGGGAGACCCAGTACATC. Translating gives CASSYSRTGRETQYI.

This clonotype is labeled as medium-sized. This chain links TRBV10-2 with TRBJ2-7, with a possible D match to TRBD2 (6 bases). There are 11 residues in the CDR3. The germline V gene encodes CDR1 WSHSY and CDR2 SAAADI. In DNA form, the CDR3 reads TGCGCGAGCGGAAGGAGGGACGAGCAGTACTTC. Amino acids: CASGRRDEQYF.

Comments on this clonotype: With a much larger clone just one base away, this may be a read error. J is TRBJ1-2 and V is TRBV20-1; TRBD1 might be the D (6 bases). In germline, CDR1 is DFQATT, CDR2 SNEGSKA (reference sequence). Trimming left V 6 bases short and J 4 bases short, with 12 bases between. The CDR3 is made up of 12 amino acids. CDR3 region: CSAKDSPYGYTF. CDR3 in DNA: TGCAGTGCGAAGGACAGTCCCTATGGCTACACCTTC.

Points on this clonotype: One end of the junction is discordant with germline, which a read error may explain. This rearrangement joins TRBV6-2 or TRBV6-3 to TRBJ2-1; 13 bases match TRBD2. CDR1 is MNHEY, CDR2 SVGEGT, per germline. The CDR3 contains 19 residues. CDR3 loop: CANSSQTSGRPRRDNERFF. CDR3 coding DNA: TGTGCCAACAGTTCCCAGACTAGCGGGAGGCCGCGAAGAGACAATGAGCGGTTCTTC.

As for this clonotype: The junction does not match germline at one end; this may be a read error. The chain has TRBV9 and TRBJ2-1; perhaps TRBD2 as D (6 bases). Germline V gene lookup returns CDR1 SGDLS and CDR2 YYNGEE. This CDR3 comprises 18 residues. The CDR3 region has the DNA TGTACCAGCAGTGTAGCTTATGCCGCGGGACGGACGCTCAATGAGGAGTTCTTC. It is translated as CTSSVAYAAGRTLNEEFF.